These T cell receptor beta chains were read from a single sample in a study of early T cells in non-severe SARS-CoV-2 infection. In TCRdb, the 5' RACE reads were re-called with MiXCR into one record per CDR3 protein. The table has tens of thousands of distinct CDR3 sequences, about 9.1% seen once; the top ten hold under 5.5%. Material for sequencing was whole blood. These receptors all stem from an adult who was a healthcare worker with PCR-confirmed SARS-CoV-2 infection or an uninfected control (not recorded which). Each CDR3 is given with its conserved first and last residue. The D gene is left open where the match is weak. Only some rows state a clone size, as once, few, many or a class for expanded clones.

D	V	J	size	DNA	CDR3
-	TRBV20-1	TRBJ2-3	few	TGCAGTGCGTTTCCATATTCCAGGTTGGCGGGCACAGATACGCAGTATTTT	CSAFPYSRLAGTDTQYF
-	TRBV7-2	TRBJ1-5	few	TGTGCCAGCGGAACGGAGTATAGCAATCAGCCCCAGCATTTT	CASGTEYSNQPQHF
TRBD1	TRBV6-5	TRBJ2-7	many	TGTGCCAGCAGTTACGGGACAGGGGCCTACGAGCAGTACTTC	CASSYGTGAYEQYF
-	TRBV6-2/TRBV6-3	TRBJ1-5	many	TGTGCCAGCAGTTACCCCCGGAGGGGAGGTCAGCCCCAGCATTTT	CASSYPRRGGQPQHF
TRBD1	TRBV6-2/TRBV6-3	TRBJ2-7	many	TGTGCCAGCAGTTACTCAACCGGGACAGGGGTCAACGAGCAGTACTTC	CASSYSTGTGVNEQYF
-	TRBV20-1	TRBJ2-7	-	TGCAGTGCCGGAACCTCCCGGGGGGCCGGGGACGAGCAGTACTTC	CSAGTSRGAGDEQYF
-	TRBV7-6	TRBJ2-5	many	TGTGCCAGCAGCTCCGGGGTGGTCCAAGAGACCCAGTACTTC	CASSSGVVQETQYF
-	TRBV4-3	TRBJ2-3	many	TGCGCCAGCAGCCAATCGACGGACACTAGCACAGATACGCAGTATTTT	CASSQSTDTSTDTQYF
-	TRBV20-1	TRBJ1-1	many	TGCAGTGCTAGAGCCGGGAATTTTGCTTTCTTT	CSARAGNFAFF
-	TRBV5-8	TRBJ1-6	many	TGTGCCAGCAGCTTGGCCGATAGGAGTTCACCCCTCCACTTT	CASSLADRSSPLHF
-	TRBV6-1	TRBJ2-1	many	TGTGCCAGCAGTGCCAGCAGGGGAAATGAGCAGTTCTTC	CASSASRGNEQFF
-	TRBV25-1	TRBJ2-5	many	TGTGCCAGCATTGGACAGTTGAGGGAGACCCAGTACTTC	CASIGQLRETQYF
-	TRBV20-1	TRBJ1-2	many	TGCAGTGCTAGACCACCAGGGAACTATGGCTACACCTTC	CSARPPGNYGYTF
-	TRBV10-1	TRBJ2-1	many	TGCGCCAGCAGTGAGCTCGGGATGACCTCAAATGAGCAGTTCTTC	CASSELGMTSNEQFF
-	TRBV13	TRBJ2-7	many	TGTGCCAGCAGCTGGAGGAAGGGGTACGAGCAGTACTTC	CASSWRKGYEQYF
-	TRBV20-1	TRBJ2-1	-	TGCAGTGTCAGGGAGGCGAGCAGGAATGAGCAGTTCTTC	CSVREASRNEQFF
TRBD1	TRBV7-9	TRBJ2-5	many	TGTGCCAGCAGGTTTACAGGGGGCGATGAGACCCAGTACTTC	CASRFTGGDETQYF
TRBD1	TRBV10-3	TRBJ1-3	-	TGTGCCATCAGTGACCCGAAGACAGGGTTTGGAAACACCATATATTTT	CAISDPKTGFGNTIYF
TRBD1	TRBV3-1	TRBJ1-5	many	TGTGCCAGCAGCCAGGCAACAGGGGACAATCAGCCCCAGCATTTT	CASSQATGDNQPQHF
-	TRBV7-9	TRBJ1-4	few	TGTGCCAGCAGCTCGGCAGCTGCCCCGACTAATGAAAAACTGTTTTTT	CASSSAAAPTNEKLFF
TRBD1	TRBV2	TRBJ1-1	many	TGTGCCAGCAGACCACAGGGGACTGAAGCTTTCTTT	CASRPQGTEAFF
-	TRBV5-1	TRBJ1-5	many	TGCGCCAGCAGCCCGGACGGAAATCAGCCCCAGCATTTT	CASSPDGNQPQHF
-	TRBV7-2	TRBJ2-2	-	TGTGCCAGCCGCACGGGACTTTCTAACACCGGGGAGCTGTTTTTT	CASRTGLSNTGELFF
-	TRBV7-9	TRBJ2-1	-	TGTGCCAGCAATAGCGAGGGGGAGCAGTTCTTC	CASNSEGEQFF
TRBD1	TRBV5-5	TRBJ2-7	many	TGTGCCAGCAGCTTCCGGGACAGGCTCTACGAGCAGTACTTC	CASSFRDRLYEQYF
-	TRBV14	TRBJ1-1	many	TGTGCCAGCAGCCAGACCCCTTGGAGGGGGGCGAACACTGAAGCTTTCTTT	CASSQTPWRGANTEAFF
TRBD2	TRBV11-2	TRBJ2-5	few	TGTGCCAGCAGTTCGGGGGGGACCCAGTACTTC	CASSSGGTQYF
-	TRBV14	TRBJ2-3	many	TGTGCCAGCAGCCAATCAAACCTATTAGCAGATACGCAGTATTTT	CASSQSNLLADTQYF
TRBD2	TRBV10-3	TRBJ2-5	many	TGTGCCGTAAATGGCGTTCGTGGAGCGGGGGCGGAGACCCAGTACTTC	CAVNGVRGAGAETQYF
-	TRBV5-6	TRBJ2-3	-	TGTGCCAGCAGCCCGCAAGGGGATACGCAGTATTTT	CASSPQGDTQYF
TRBD1	TRBV19	TRBJ2-7	once	TGTGCCAGTAGACCTGGGGGACAGGCTATCGAGCAGTACTTC	CASRPGGQAIEQYF
-	TRBV7-2	TRBJ2-2	many	TGTGCCAGCAGACCTCCTGGGACGGCCAACACCGGGGAGCTGTTTTTT	CASRPPGTANTGELFF
-	TRBV30	TRBJ1-1	-	TGTGCCTGGAGTGTACGAGGGGACACTGAAGCTTTCTTT	CAWSVRGDTEAFF
-	TRBV6-6	TRBJ1-6	many	TGTGCCAGCAGTTTATTCCAGGGTGAGAGAAATTCACCCCTCCACTTT	CASSLFQGERNSPLHF
TRBD2	TRBV20-1	TRBJ2-3	many	TGCAGTGCTAGAAATAGCGGGCAACTCACAGATACGCAGTATTTT	CSARNSGQLTDTQYF
TRBD1	TRBV6-6	TRBJ2-5	many	TGTGCCAGCAGACCGACAGGGGATATGGGAGAGACCCAGTACTTC	CASRPTGDMGETQYF
TRBD2	TRBV4-1	TRBJ2-5	many	TGCGCCAGCAGCCATGGTCGGCTAGCGGGAAAAGAGACCCAGTACTTC	CASSHGRLAGKETQYF
-	TRBV27	TRBJ1-3	few	TGTGCCAGCAGTTCCACTACCGGGGGGAGAGGAAACACCATATATTTT	CASSSTTGGRGNTIYF
-	TRBV7-2	TRBJ2-5	many	TGTGCCAGCAGCTTATTGGGGCGGCAAGAGACCCAGTACTTC	CASSLLGRQETQYF
-	TRBV11-2	TRBJ2-7	many	TGTGCCAGCAGCCATGGAGTGGCCTACGAGCAGTACTTC	CASSHGVAYEQYF
-	TRBV4-3	TRBJ2-1	-	TGCGCCAGCAGCCAAGGGGTCAGGGATCTAAATGAGCAGTTCTTC	CASSQGVRDLNEQFF
-	TRBV19	TRBJ1-2	many	TGTGCCAGTAGCCGACTAGGGATAACGGATGGCTACACCTTC	CASSRLGITDGYTF
-	TRBV11-3	TRBJ1-6	-	TGTGCCAGCAGCCTTACCGGATACGGTTCACCCCTCCACTTT	CASSLTGYGSPLHF
-	TRBV2	TRBJ1-1	many	TGTGCCAGCAGGGGTTTTTGGAGGGGGGGCACTGAAGCTTTCTTT	CASRGFWRGGTEAFF
-	TRBV6-5	TRBJ2-5	-	TGTGCCACCTCTCCGGGGGCTAGCGTTTTCCGAGAGACCCAGTACTTC	CATSPGASVFRETQYF
-	TRBV7-9	TRBJ2-7	many	TGTGCCAGCAGCCCTATAAACCGAGCAGAAGGCGAGCAGTACTTC	CASSPINRAEGEQYF
TRBD1	TRBV5-1	TRBJ2-3	-	TGCGCCAGCAGCAACCCCGGGACAGACAGCACAGATACGCAGTATTTT	CASSNPGTDSTDTQYF
-	TRBV5-6	TRBJ2-7	many	TGTGCCAGCAGCTTGGGGGCGGGATGGGACCCCTACGAGCAGTACTTC	CASSLGAGWDPYEQYF
-	TRBV6-1	TRBJ1-1	few	TGTGCCAGCAAAAAAGATATAAGGGGAACTGAAGCTTTCTTT	CASKKDIRGTEAFF
TRBD2	TRBV4-2	TRBJ2-4	many	TGTGCCAGCAGCCCAGGACTAGCGGGTCCCAAAAACATTCAGTACTTC	CASSPGLAGPKNIQYF
TRBD2	TRBV19	TRBJ2-2	few	TGTGCCAGTACCCAGGGAGGGCGAGGCACCGGGGAGCTGTTTTTT	CASTQGGRGTGELFF
-	TRBV27	TRBJ1-1	many	TGTGCCAGCAGTTGGAGACAGAACACTGAAGCTTTCTTT	CASSWRQNTEAFF
TRBD1	TRBV7-9	TRBJ2-7	many	TGTGCCAGCAGCTCGGGACAGTCCTACGAGCAGTACTTC	CASSSGQSYEQYF
-	TRBV30	TRBJ1-5	many	TGTGCCTGCTCAGGACAAGACTATCAGCCCCAGCATTTT	CACSGQDYQPQHF
-	TRBV29-1	TRBJ2-4	many	TGCAGCGTTGTGAGTAGCGTGCCGACCAAAAACATTCAGTACTTC	CSVVSSVPTKNIQYF
TRBD2	TRBV5-1	TRBJ2-7	-	TGCGCCAGCAGCTTGTTTTTGGGCGGGGGTGATCTTCTGGACGAGCAGTACTTC	CASSLFLGGGDLLDEQYF